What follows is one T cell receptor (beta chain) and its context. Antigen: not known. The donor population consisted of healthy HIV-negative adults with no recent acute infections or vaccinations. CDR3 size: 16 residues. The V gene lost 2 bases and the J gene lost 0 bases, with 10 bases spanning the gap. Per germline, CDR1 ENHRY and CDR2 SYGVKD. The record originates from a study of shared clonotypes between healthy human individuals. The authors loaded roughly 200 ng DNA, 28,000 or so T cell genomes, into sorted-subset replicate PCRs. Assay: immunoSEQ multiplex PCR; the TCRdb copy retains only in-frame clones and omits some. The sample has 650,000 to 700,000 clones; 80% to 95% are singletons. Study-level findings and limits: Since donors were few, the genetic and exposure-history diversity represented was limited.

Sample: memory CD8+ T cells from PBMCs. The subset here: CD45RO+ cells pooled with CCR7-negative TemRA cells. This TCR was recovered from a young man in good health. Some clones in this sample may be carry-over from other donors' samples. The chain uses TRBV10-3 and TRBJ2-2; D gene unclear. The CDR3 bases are TGTGCCATCAGTGAGGCGCTGGTCTCGAACACCGGGGAGCTGTTTTTT. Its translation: CAISEALVSNTGELFF.